Presented here are 22 T cell receptor beta chains from one specimen sequenced in a study of blood T cell repertoires in COVID-19. Measured with immunoSEQ multiplex PCR; TCRdb has only the in-frame clones, and not every one. The profile shows 100,000 or so clones, approximately 80% of them singletons. Sequenced: peripheral blood. The receptor source for this set is a woman in her sixties or seventies with acute or convalescent COVID-19.

The rearrangement links TRBV6-2 or TRBV6-3 to TRBJ1-6; no clear D. Trimming shortened V by 0 bases and J by 7 bases, and 10 bases separated the two germline ends. The CDR3 contains 15 residues. Germline assignment: CDR1 MNHEY and CDR2 SVGEGT. Here the CDR3 reads CASSYSLQRNSPLHF. CDR3 in DNA: TGTGCCAGCAGTTACTCGCTCCAGAGGAATTCACCCCTCCACTTT.

This chain uses TRBV19 with TRBJ1-5; D may be TRBD1 (5 bases). Trimming took off 5 bases at V and 3 bases at J, with 17 bases between the two ends. Germline V gene sequence: CDR1 LNHDA, CDR2 SQIVND (reference sequence). The CDR3 length is 16 residues. The DNA of the CDR3 is TGTGCCAGTAGTTGGGGAGGGCAGGGATACAATCAGCCCCAGCATTTT. This codes for CASSWGGQGYNQPQHF.

This clone was picked up a small number of times. This chain uses TRBV5-4 with TRBJ2-5; D is unresolved. The V and J ends lost 2 bases and 5 bases respectively, with 16 bases between them. Germline CDR1 is SGHNT and CDR2 is YYREEE (reference sequence). The length of the CDR3 is 15 residues. CDR3 protein: CASSFSRKLTETQYF. The CDR3 DNA reads as TGTGCCAGCAGCTTTTCCAGGAAGTTAACGGAGACCCAGTACTTC.

CDR3 nucleotides: TGTGCCAGCATGTTCGCTAGCGGGGGTTATACGCAGTATTTT. This codes for CASMFASGGYTQYF. This chain uses TRBV2 with TRBJ2-3; 10 bases map to TRBD2. V lost 7 bases to trimming and J lost 7 bases; unmatched junction nucleotides: 8. Germline V lookup: CDR1 SNHLY, CDR2 FYNNEI. CDR3 length: 14 residues.

The chain uses TRBV5-1 and TRBJ2-2; 9 bases are shared with TRBD2. CDR1 is SGHRS and CDR2 is YFSETQ in the germline V gene. The CDR3 loop spans 16 amino acids. V shed 2 bases, J shed 5 bases, and the junction held 7 bases outside the gene matches. The CDR3 is CASSLGTSLGTGELFF. DNA for the CDR3: TGCGCCAGCAGCTTAGGGACTAGCCTCGGAACCGGGGAGCTGTTTTTT.

The V call is TRBV20-1, the J call TRBJ2-2; 8 positions agree with TRBD1. The CDR3 contains 15 residues. The germline gives CDR1 DFQATT, CDR2 SNEGSKA (reference sequence). Trimming at V came to 3 bases and at J to 6 bases, leaving 9 bases not matched to a gene. The CDR3 is CSASYGQGQAGELFF. CDR3 coding DNA: TGCAGTGCTAGTTATGGACAGGGTCAGGCCGGGGAGCTGTTTTTT.

This clone was counted only a few times. This rearrangement joins TRBV30 to TRBJ2-1; 7 bases line up with TRBD1. The CDR3 contains 15 residues. V lost 0 bases to trimming and J lost 8 bases; unmatched junction nucleotides: 10. Germline CDR1 reads GTSNPN; CDR2 reads SVGIG (reference sequence). Here the CDR3 DNA reads TGTGCCTGGAGTGTATCGGGACAGTCTTTCCATGAGCAGTTCTTC. Protein: CAWSVSGQSFHEQFF.

The chain is built from TRBV28 and TRBJ2-6; TRBD2 might be the D (6 bases). The CDR3 has 17 amino acids. Trimming took 6 bases from V and 4 from J, leaving 19 bases between them. Germline-derived CDR1 and CDR2 are MDHEN and SYDVKM. DNA of the CDR3: TGTGCCAGCAGCCCCCCCGACGGGAGACCCGGGGCCAACGTCCTGACTTTC. This sequence encodes CASSPPDGRPGANVLTF.

The rearrangement links TRBV11-1 to TRBJ1-4, with 8 bases that match TRBD1. The CDR3 is made up of 14 amino acids. V lost 5 bases and J lost 2; bases outside the gene matches: 1. Germline assignment: CDR1 SGHAT and CDR2 FQDESV (reference sequence). In DNA, the CDR3 is TGTGCCAGCAGCGGGGACAGGACTAATGAAAAACTGTTTTTT. This encodes CASSGDRTNEKLFF.

The chain uses TRBV3-1 (or the pseudogene TRBV3-2) and TRBJ1-1, with D uncertain. Germline CDR1 and CDR2: LGHDT and YNNKEL (reference sequence). V gave up 1 base and J gave up 1 base, with 10 bases separating them. The CDR3 has 15 residues. The CDR3 DNA reads as TGTGCCAGCAGCCAAGGGAACATAGCGAACACTGAAGCTTTCTTT. Translation: CASSQGNIANTEAFF.

The chain links TRBV2 to TRBJ2-7, with 7 bases that match TRBD1. The CDR3 covers 15 residues. V lost 4 bases, J lost 6 bases, and 12 bases stayed unmatched. Germline V lookup: CDR1 SNHLY, CDR2 FYNNEI. CDR3 sequence: CASSALQGQLGEQYV. The CDR3 nucleotides read TGTGCCAGCAGTGCCTTACAGGGGCAGCTGGGCGAGCAGTACGTC.

The sample holds a few counts of this clone. This chain links TRBV7-8 with TRBJ2-1; 12 bases align to TRBD2. J gave up 10 bases and V 1 base, and 11 bases lay outside the gene matches. The CDR3 is 17 amino acids. Per the germline V gene, CDR1 is SGHVS and CDR2 is FQNEAQ. CDR3 bases: TGTGCCAGCAGCTTAGGTCTAGCGGGGGGGCCGTCTGAGGAGCAGTTCTTC. Protein: CASSLGLAGGPSEEQFF.

V and J are TRBV7-2 and TRBJ2-5, with 12 nucleotides matching TRBD1. The germline CDR1 and CDR2 sequences are SGHTA and FQGNSA. J was trimmed by 5 bases and V by 8 bases; bases with no gene match: 12. The CDR3 contains 16 residues. The CDR3 loop is CASRTTGTGGRETQYF. CDR3 bases: TGTGCCAGCCGTACAACCGGGACAGGGGGCAGGGAGACCCAGTACTTC.

This clone was picked up a small number of times. This chain links TRBV2 with TRBJ2-2; D unclear. This CDR3 region has 13 residues. Trimming took off 3 bases at V and 9 bases at J, with 11 bases between the two ends. Germline CDR1 and CDR2: SNHLY and FYNNEI. CDR3 nucleotide sequence: TGTGCCAGCAGTGAGCTACCTCATAGGGAGCTGTTTTTT. This sequence encodes CASSELPHRELFF.

The chain combines TRBV7-3 with TRBJ2-2; D is possibly TRBD2 (5 bases). The CDR3 is 17 amino acids. Germline-derived CDR1 and CDR2 are SGHTA and FQGTGA. The V end lost 2 bases, the J end lost 7 bases, and 20 bases lay between the germline ends. In nucleotides, the CDR3 is TGTGCCAGCAGCTTACCACCGACCCTCGAGGGTGGCGGGGAGCTGTTTTTT. Translating it yields CASSLPPTLEGGGELFF. Using reference TRBV7-3 and TRBJ2-2 for the parts outside the CDR3, the full variable domain is GAGVSQTPSNKVTEKGKYVELRCDPISGHTALYWYRQSLGQGPEFLIYFQGTGAADDSGLPNDRFFAVRPEGSVSTLKIQRTERGDSAVYLCASSLPPTLEGGGELFFGEGSRLTVL.

The chain carries TRBV18 and TRBJ2-3, with 13 bases lining up with TRBD2. The CDR3 length is 18 residues. V lost 5 bases, J lost 2 bases, and 10 bases stayed unmatched. Germline CDR1 is KGHSH and CDR2 is LQKENI. The CDR3 here is CASSKRGLAGTFTDTQYF. For the CDR3, the DNA is TGTGCCAGCTCAAAAAGGGGACTAGCGGGGACCTTCACAGATACGCAGTATTTT.

This clone was picked up one time. The V call is TRBV18, the J call TRBJ2-3; D ambiguous. Trimming shortened V by 5 bases and J by 6 bases, and 15 bases separated the two germline ends. The CDR3 covers 14 residues. Germline CDR1 and CDR2: KGHSH and LQKENI. Written as DNA, the CDR3 is TGTGCCAGCTCATCGCCCGAAAGCCGGGATACGCAGTATTTT. It is translated as CASSSPESRDTQYF.

In this sample, this clone turned up a few times. V gene TRBV6-4 combines with J gene TRBJ2-3; the match to TRBD2 covers 9 bases. CDR1 and CDR2 (germline): MRHNA, SNTAGT. This CDR3 is 14 amino acids long. V was clipped by 2 bases and J by 4 bases; unmatched bases: 1. The CDR3: CASSDGGGADTQYF. In DNA, the CDR3 is TGTGCCAGCAGTGACGGCGGGGGGGCAGATACGCAGTATTTT.

The rearrangement uses TRBV2 and TRBJ1-1; tentative D call: TRBD1 (5 bases). The CDR3 extends over 15 amino acids. Trimming removed 3 bases at V and 1 base at J, with 12 bases between. The V gene's germline CDR1 is SNHLY and CDR2 FYNNEI. CDR3 loop: CASSEIRQSNTEAFF. The CDR3 nucleotides read TGTGCCAGCAGTGAGATCCGACAGTCGAACACTGAAGCTTTCTTT.

The chain has TRBV3-1 (or the pseudogene TRBV3-2) and TRBJ2-2; the match to TRBD2 covers 8 bases. CDR3 size: 15 residues. V was clipped by 4 bases and J by 4 bases; unmatched bases: 5. In germline, CDR1 is LGHDT, CDR2 YNNKEL (reference sequence). The CDR3 sequence: CASSPQAGGTGELFF. Written as DNA, the CDR3 is TGTGCCAGCAGCCCTCAGGCGGGGGGCACCGGGGAGCTGTTTTTT.

The chain combines TRBV10-3 with TRBJ1-5; D possibly corresponds to TRBD1 (5 bases). This CDR3 contains 13 residues. Germline V CDR1 and CDR2: ENHRY, SYGVKD. V was trimmed by 7 bases and J by 4 bases, leaving 11 bases between them. The CDR3 sequence: CAINGGENQPQHF. DNA for the CDR3: TGTGCCATCAATGGGGGGGAAAATCAGCCCCAGCATTTT.

This sequence joins TRBV3-1 (or the pseudogene TRBV3-2) and TRBJ1-1; D gene uncertain. The germline CDR1 and CDR2 sequences are LGHDT and YNNKEL (reference sequence). This CDR3 has 14 residues. V was shortened by 0 bases and J by 6 bases, with 11 bases between the two germline ends. CDR3 residues: CASSQDHGTSEAFF. The CDR3 DNA is TGTGCCAGCAGCCAAGATCACGGTACCTCTGAAGCTTTCTTT.